The T cell receptor beta chain described here comes from a study of cytomegalovirus exposure and HLA in healthy donors. V gave up 3 bases and J gave up 7 bases, with 15 bases separating them. Germline CDR1 MDHEN, CDR2 SYDVKM. The CDR3 has 14 residues. Amplification used 60 Vbeta primers and 13 Jbeta primers. The data were produced by immunoSEQ multiplex PCR, yet TCRdb's version contains in-frame clones alone and is incomplete. The data show fewer than 120,000 clones, approximately 83% seen once. Sequencing was carried out using PBMCs. The chain employs TRBV28 and TRBJ1-2; maybe TRBD1 (5 bases). This TCR came from a man aged 35-49 years in good health and CMV-seronegative. The CDR3 sequence is CASSLGPQAGGYTF. The CDR3 region has the DNA TGTGCCAGCAGTTTGGGGCCCCAAGCAGGTGGCTACACCTTC.